Reported below is one T cell receptor (beta chain). Produced via immunoSEQ multiplex PCR; TCRdb's table is partial and in-frame only. The sample lists roughly 99,000 clones; around 90% were seen once. In germline, CDR1 is SNHLY, CDR2 FYNNEI. The CDR3 is 17 residues long. The junction had 12 bases not matched to a gene; V was cut back by 7 bases and J by 6 bases. The data derive from a study of T cell changes during pregnancy in multiple sclerosis. The source is a female donor in good health, enrolled as a control in a pregnancy study. The sample here was peripheral blood, taken in the third trimester of pregnancy. This chain links TRBV2 with TRBJ1-4; 12 bases agree with TRBD1. CDR3 in amino acids: CASTGTGGRGLHEKLFF. In DNA form, the CDR3 reads TGTGCCAGCACCGGGACAGGGGGCCGCGGGTTGCATGAAAAACTGTTTTTT.